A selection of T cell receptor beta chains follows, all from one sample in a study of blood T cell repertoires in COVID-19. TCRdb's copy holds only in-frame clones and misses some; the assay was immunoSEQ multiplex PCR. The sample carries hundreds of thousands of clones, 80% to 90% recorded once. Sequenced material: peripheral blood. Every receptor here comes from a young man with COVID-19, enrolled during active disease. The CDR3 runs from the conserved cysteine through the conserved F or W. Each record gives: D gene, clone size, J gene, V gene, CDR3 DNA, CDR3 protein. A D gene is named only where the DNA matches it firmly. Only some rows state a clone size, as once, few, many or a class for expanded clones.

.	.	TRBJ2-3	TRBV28	TGTGCCAGCAGTTCGGTCGCGGGAAGGTCAGATACGCAGTATTTT	CASSSVAGRSDTQYF
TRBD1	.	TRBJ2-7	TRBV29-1	TGCAGCGTCGTTCTCTGGACAGGCGAGCAGTACTTC	CSVVLWTGEQYF
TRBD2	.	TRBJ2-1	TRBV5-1	TGCGCCAGCAGCTTGAGAGCGGGAGGGCGGTATGAGCAGTTCTTC	CASSLRAGGRYEQFF
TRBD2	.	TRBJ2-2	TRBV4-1	TGCGCCAGCAGCCACCTTGGGCTAGCGGACACCGGGGAGCTGTTTTTT	CASSHLGLADTGELFF
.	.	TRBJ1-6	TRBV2	TGTGCCAGCAGCCTTGTGAGAGGAAAAAACAAAAATAATTCACCCCTCCACTTT	CASSLVRGKNKNNSPLHF
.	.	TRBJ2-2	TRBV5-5	TGTGCCAGCAGCTTCCCAAAGCGGGCCGGGGAGCCGTTTTTT	CASSFPKRAGEPFF
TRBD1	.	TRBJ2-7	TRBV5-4	TGTGCCAGCAACAGGGGGCGCGAGTTCGGCGAGCAGTACTTC	CASNRGREFGEQYF
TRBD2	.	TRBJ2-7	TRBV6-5	TGTGCCAGCAGTTGCCCTTCGCGGGAGATTTACGAGCAGTACTTC	CASSCPSREIYEQYF
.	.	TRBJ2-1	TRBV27	TGTGCCAGCAGTTTACGGAGCATGAATAATGAGCAGTTCTTC	CASSLRSMNNEQFF
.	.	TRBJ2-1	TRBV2	TGTGCCTTCCATCCTCCCTCAGTGGAGTTCTTC	CAFHPPSVEFF
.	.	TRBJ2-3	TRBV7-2	TGTGCCAGCAGCGCAGGGGTTCTGGGTACAGATACGCAGTATTTT	CASSAGVLGTDTQYF
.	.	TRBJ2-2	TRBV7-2	TGTGCCAGCAGCTTAGTTCGGGACGGGGAGCTGTTTTTT	CASSLVRDGELFF
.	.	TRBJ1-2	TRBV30	TGTGCCTGGAGTCCCTACAGGGACCCTAACTATGGCTACACCTTC	CAWSPYRDPNYGYTF
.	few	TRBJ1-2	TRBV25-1	TGTGCCAGCAGTGAAACGACAGCCGAGAACTACTATGGCTACACCTTC	CASSETTAENYYGYTF